The entry below gives a single TCR beta chain sequence along with its context. As yet, its antigen is unknown. CDR3 size: 16 residues. V was clipped by 0 bases and J by 0 bases; unmatched bases: 4. Germline lookup yields CDR1 SGHNT and CDR2 YYREEE (reference sequence). The data belong to a study of STAT3 mutations in large granular lymphocyte leukemia. Notes on the study in general: In T-cell large granular lymphocyte leukemia, about half of patients showed multiple immunodominant subclonotypes.

Generated by immunoSEQ multiplex PCR, the TCRdb table keeps only in-frame clones and is missing some. The sample has almost 25,000 clones; about 94% are singletons. The V and J genes are TRBV5-4 and TRBJ2-7; 9 nucleotides match TRBD1. What was sequenced was peripheral blood mononuclear cells. This TCR came from a man in his forties with T-cell large granular lymphocyte leukemia. Some clones in this sample may be carry-over from other donors' samples. CDR3 amino acids: CASSLGGTGISYEQYF. The DNA of the CDR3 is TGTGCCAGCAGCTTGGGAGGGACAGGGATCTCCTACGAGCAGTACTTC.